This T cell receptor beta chain was retrieved from a study of T cells in tumors and immune-related adverse events. Sequenced by immunoSEQ multiplex PCR; TCRdb stores in-frame clones only, minus some. The repertoire holds around 22,000 clones, with 75% to 95% as singletons. Germline V gives CDR1 LGHNA, CDR2 YSLEER. This CDR3 spans 15 amino acids. Trimming removed 1 base at V and 2 bases at J, with 11 bases between. The source material was lymph node tissue, sampled from a patient treated with anti-PD-1 therapy. The receptor was isolated from a female donor with metastatic renal cell carcinoma. The chain has TRBV4-3 and TRBJ1-2; D ambiguous. Written as DNA, the CDR3 is TGCGCCAGCAGCCAAGGGACCTTAGTCAACTATGGCTACACCTTC. It specifies CASSQGTLVNYGYTF.